A single sample is the source of the 14 T cell receptor beta chains below, sequenced in a study of T-cell reconstitution after alpha-beta-depleted transplantation in children. Preparing the TCRbeta library involved the use of unique molecular identifiers. In TCRdb, the PCR reads were re-called with MiXCR into one record per CDR3 protein. Of approximately 290,000 distinct CDR3 sequences detected, about 9.9% appear once; the ten largest clones hold 20% to 30%. This specimen was peripheral blood, taken 180 days after TCRalphabeta/CD19-depleted stem cell transplant. These receptor sequences come from a male patient between 2 and 10 years old who had a stem cell transplant for chronic granulomatous disease, so the T cells may come from the graft donor.

This clonotype was seen repeatedly, ten times or more. The rearrangement uses TRBV7-2 and TRBJ2-3; 12 bases map to TRBD2. Trimming cost V 11 bases and J 1 base; bases outside gene matches: 10. Germline V lookup: CDR1 SGHTA, CDR2 FQGNSA. The CDR3 spans 16 residues. For the CDR3, the DNA is TGTGCCTTAGCTCTAGCGGGGGGGCACCGCACAGATACGCAGTATTTT. Translation: CALALAGGHRTDTQYF. Full variable domain (outside the CDR3, taken from reference TRBV7-2 and TRBJ2-3): GAGVSQSPSNKVTEKGKDVELRCDPISGHTALYWYRQSLGQGLEFLIYFQGNSAPDKSGLPSDRFSAERTGGSVSTLTIQRTQQEDSAVYLCALALAGGHRTDTQYFGPGTRLTVL.

This clonotype occurred many times. The chain combines TRBV7-6 with TRBJ2-5, with TRBD1 matching over 7 bases. Trimming at V came to 5 bases and at J to 5 bases, leaving 11 bases not matched to a gene. Germline CDR1 and CDR2: SGHVS and FNYEAQ. The CDR3 is 15 residues long. The CDR3 loop reads CASSTKTGLGETQYF. CDR3 DNA sequence: TGTGCCAGCAGCACCAAGACAGGGCTGGGGGAGACCCAGTACTTC.

This clonotype was observed a handful of times. J is TRBJ1-5 and V is TRBV12-3 or TRBV12-4, with 7 nucleotides matching TRBD1. V lost 6 bases to trimming and J lost 1 base; unmatched junction nucleotides: 3. This CDR3 has 14 amino acids. CDR3 region: CASSTTGSNQPQHF. CDR3 sequence (DNA): TGTGCCAGCAGCACGACAGGGAGCAATCAGCCCCAGCATTTT.

Many counts were recorded for this clonotype. The V and J genes are TRBV28 and TRBJ1-5; D not resolved. In germline, CDR1 is MDHEN, CDR2 SYDVKM. The length of the CDR3 is 14 residues. V lost 4 bases, J lost 0 bases, and 7 bases lay in between. CDR3 sequence (DNA): TGTGCCAGCAGTTCCATGGGTAGCAATCAGCCCCAGCATTTT. The encoded protein is CASSSMGSNQPQHF.

This clonotype was seen ten or more times. The CDR3 protein is CASSQVGTYSGNTIYF. The CDR3 DNA reads as TGCGCCAGCAGCCAGGTCGGGACGTACTCTGGAAACACCATATATTTT. The V gene is TRBV4-1, the J gene TRBJ1-3; weak D call: TRBD1 (5 bases). V lost 3 bases and J lost 0, with 12 bases in between. Looked up from germline, CDR1 is MGHRA and CDR2 is YSYEKL. The CDR3 covers 16 residues.

There are many counts of this clonotype. J is TRBJ1-5 and V is TRBV24-1, with no clear D. V was clipped by 2 bases and J by 8 bases, with 12 bases between them. This CDR3 region has 14 residues. Germline V CDR1 and CDR2: KGHDR, SFDVKD. Here the CDR3 reads CATSDSPSLEPQHF. In DNA, the CDR3 is TGTGCCACCAGTGATTCCCCGAGTCTTGAGCCCCAGCATTTT.

This clonotype appeared many times. This sequence joins TRBV5-1 and TRBJ2-3; D is possibly TRBD1 (6 bases). The CDR3 has 17 residues. Germline V gene lookup returns CDR1 SGHRS and CDR2 YFSETQ. Trimming stripped 5 bases from V and 0 bases from J, with 19 bases between. The CDR3 spells CASSPRPGVSSTDTQYF. CDR3 nucleotide sequence: TGCGCCAGCAGTCCCAGGCCAGGGGTATCTAGCACAGATACGCAGTATTTT.

There are many counts of this clonotype. The rearrangement joins TRBV5-1 to TRBJ2-1; TRBD1 matches 8 bases. Per germline, CDR1 SGHRS and CDR2 YFSETQ. V lost 0 bases, J lost 4 bases, and 3 bases stayed unmatched. The CDR3 runs 15 residues. As DNA, the CDR3 is TGCGCCAGCAGCTTGGGGACAGGGATTTACAATGAGCAGTTCTTC. This codes for CASSLGTGIYNEQFF. The complete variable domain, with remaining parts taken from reference TRBV5-1 and TRBJ2-1, reads KAGVTQTPRYLIKTRGQQVTLSCSPISGHRSVSWYQQTPGQGLQFLFEYFSETQRNKGNFPGRFSGRQFSNSRSEMNVSTLELGDSALYLCASSLGTGIYNEQFFGPGTRLTVL.

This clonotype was seen repeatedly, ten times or more. This chain connects TRBV7-9 to TRBJ2-7, with 7 bases aligning to TRBD1. The CDR3 contains 13 residues. V lost 7 bases and J lost 7; bases outside the gene matches: 10. CDR1 SEHNR and CDR2 FQNEAQ come from the germline V gene (reference sequence). The CDR3: CASTLLTGSEQYF. CDR3 bases: TGTGCCAGCACCCTTCTGACAGGGAGTGAGCAGTACTTC.

This clonotype was recorded at least ten times. The rearrangement joins TRBV15 to TRBJ2-7; D possibly uses TRBD1 or TRBD2 (6 bases each). This CDR3 has 14 residues. Trimming shortened V by 0 bases and J by 6 bases, and 12 bases separated the two germline ends. Germline CDR1 and CDR2: LNHNV and YYDKDF (reference sequence). The CDR3 loop is CATSRDRGVLEQYF. The CDR3 coding sequence is TGTGCCACCAGCAGAGATAGGGGGGTCCTCGAGCAGTACTTC.

This clonotype came up many times. The chain combines TRBV5-1 with TRBJ2-5, with no clear D. CDR1 SGHRS and CDR2 YFSETQ come from the germline V gene. Trimming shortened V by 0 bases and J by 1 base, and 13 bases separated the two germline ends. The CDR3 loop spans 16 amino acids. CDR3 amino acids: CASSLAGPLGQETQYF. CDR3 nucleotide sequence: TGCGCCAGCAGCTTGGCTGGCCCCCTCGGCCAAGAGACCCAGTACTTC. The entire variable domain, with the rest obtained from reference TRBV5-1 and TRBJ2-5, is as follows: KAGVTQTPRYLIKTRGQQVTLSCSPISGHRSVSWYQQTPGQGLQFLFEYFSETQRNKGNFPGRFSGRQFSNSRSEMNVSTLELGDSALYLCASSLAGPLGQETQYFGPGTRLLVL.

This chain connects TRBV27 to TRBJ2-3, with a possible D match to TRBD2 (5 bases). The CDR3 is made up of 14 amino acids. The V gene's germline CDR1 is MNHEY and CDR2 SMNVEV (reference sequence). The ends were cut back, 2 bases at V and 4 bases at J, with 10 bases in the middle. The chain's CDR3 is CASSLRAEADTQYF. DNA of the CDR3: TGTGCCAGCAGTTTACGTGCGGAGGCAGATACGCAGTATTTT.

There are many counts of this clonotype. This chain links TRBV4-2 with TRBJ1-5; the D is unclear. The CDR3 runs 14 residues. With 0 bases removed from V and 7 bases from J, the gap between germline ends came to 10 bases. Germline assignment: CDR1 LGHNA and CDR2 YNFKEQ. CDR3 protein: CASSQEWGYQPQHF. The DNA of the CDR3 is TGTGCCAGCAGCCAAGAGTGGGGATACCAGCCCCAGCATTTT.

This clonotype was recorded at least ten times. The V gene is TRBV12-3 or TRBV12-4, the J gene TRBJ2-2, with 8 bases fitting TRBD1. This CDR3 is built from 13 residues. V shed 6 bases, J shed 7 bases, and the junction held 4 bases outside the gene matches. The DNA of the CDR3 is TGTGCCAGCAGCCAGGGGGCCGGCGGGGAGCTGTTTTTT. This gives the protein CASSQGAGGELFF.